The clone carrying this T cell receptor beta chain has just a few counts. Its matching antigen is unknown. The data stem from a study of T cells after yellow fever vaccination. Findings and caveats of the study: Contaminants from the bulk population, in the form of abundant clonotypes, could be found in FACS-sorted repertoires. Reappearance after the booster was seen for most primary-vaccination clones, at 95% to 98% CD4 and about 90% CD8. A weaker but faster secondary response was observed, peaking on day 5 versus 15.

In germline, CDR1 is DFQATT, CDR2 SNEGSKA (reference sequence). With V trimmed by 5 bases and J by 1 base, 8 bases remained unmatched. This CDR3 is 15 amino acids long. TCR cDNA was made by 5'RACE template switching, adding a universal primer site and UMIs. TCRdb re-called the 5' RACE reads with MiXCR, one entry per CDR3 protein. The sample records hundreds of thousands of distinct CDR3 sequences, approximately 13% being singletons. The sequence was obtained from a young man who received the YFV17D yellow fever vaccine. Sample: PBMCs, taken on the day of the yellow fever booster vaccination. The chain uses TRBV20-1 and TRBJ2-1; 7 bases align to TRBD2. For the CDR3, the DNA is TGCAGTGCTCCTCTAAGCGGGGATTCCTACAATGAGCAGTTCTTC. Amino acid sequence: CSAPLSGDSYNEQFF.